Listed below are T cell receptor beta chains from one sample, sequenced in a study of OX40 agonist ivuxolimab in advanced cancers. The protocol was immunoSEQ multiplex PCR, while the TCRdb copy is restricted to in-frame clones and leaves out a portion. The sample lists some 58,000 clones; 87% were seen once. Sequences were derived from CD4+ or CD8+ T cells sorted from blood, sampled in a trial of the OX40 agonist ivuxolimab. Receptor source: an adult with an advanced solid tumor such as melanoma, head and neck, liver or kidney cancer. Both conserved end residues are trimmed from each CDR3.

j_call,v_call,cdr3_aa
TRBJ2-7,TRBV5-1,ASSSQGALGEQY
TRBJ1-5,TRBV2,ASSGDRVDQPQH
TRBJ2-7,TRBV18,ASSTQGANYEQY
TRBJ2-6,TRBV19,ASTTSGANVLT
TRBJ1-4,TRBV5-4,ASSSNRAVNEKLF
TRBJ1-5,TRBV21-1,ASSTSVALHWHHQPQH
TRBJ2-7,TRBV30,AWSVDSYEQY
TRBJ1-4,TRBV28,ASSLGLGGLDEKLF
TRBJ1-5,TRBV14,ASSQERSQPQH
TRBJ2-3,TRBV15,ATSRDNSGIGEDTQY
TRBJ2-3,TRBV5-1,ASSLNIGTDTQY
TRBJ1-1,TRBV5-1,ASSSRREMNTEAF
TRBJ1-2,TRBV14,ASSSIDRVNYGYT
TRBJ2-7,TRBV2,ASRQTGSSYEQY
TRBJ1-1,TRBV7-6,ASSPQGGISTEAF
TRBJ2-5,TRBV18,ASSRGLPGDETQY
TRBJ2-1,TRBV5-4,ASSPEGGSPHNEQF
TRBJ2-1,TRBV11-2,ASSIPGGLAVEQF
TRBJ2-7,TRBV7-9,ASSLASAYEQY
TRBJ1-5,TRBV30,AWSFGHGSNQPQH
TRBJ1-1,TRBV7-9,ASSFSSEVAEAF
TRBJ2-1,TRBV9,ASSVELWANEQF
TRBJ2-2,TRBV14,ASSHKTSGELF